This T cell receptor (beta chain) was documented in a study of blood T cell repertoires in COVID-19 (dated by TCRdb to 2020 to 2021). Looking at the study overall: Collaborator samples came from the United States, Italy and Spain and covered acute and convalescent phases of COVID-19. Subjects who had been exposed to COVID-19, were actively infected with it, or had recovered from it provided the deeply sampled blood TCRbeta repertoires that made up the dataset. The prospective study material was composed of cDNA or gDNA derived from T cells, B-cell-depleted T cells, or PBMCs. Where available, HLA class I and class II types were taken from metadata supplied by the sample provider and were not determined by assay-based typing. The repertoires were released in a freely available public database meant as a resource for research on the immune response to SARS-CoV-2. Sample metadata almost always included a de-identified subject ID, COVID-19 status, age in years and sex. The samples were drawn from two sources: the first 160 participants of the ongoing ImmuneRACE study, and over 1,000 subjects contributed by 6 global collaborators.

The immunoSEQ Assay, a bias-controlled multiplex PCR, was used to amplify TCRbeta CDR3 regions from genomic DNA. The study's own analysis went as follows. Nucleated cell counts per sample were estimated from amplification of reference gene primers within the assay. To quantify the absolute abundance of each unique TCRbeta CDR3 rearrangement, sequence reads were collapsed and filtered. For each sample, productive Simpson clonality was calculated by taking the square root of Simpson's diversity index across productive rearrangements. Sourced from immuneACCESS, this table was stored by TCRdb with only in-frame sequences that have V and J called. A share of the clones is absent; for the studies checked, an unresolved V gene accounts for under half, and the remainder has no known explanation. The V and J calls and the clone size are those of that table, but D and trimming were determined from the DNA. A total of 250,000 to 300,000 clones appear in this sample, approximately 90% of them only once. About 7% of the sample is held by the ten biggest clonotypes.

Another Seattle source contributed samples from volunteer blood donors who had recovered from COVID-19. Whole blood was collected in K2EDTA tubes by collaborating institutions according to the institutions' own protocols. Collaborator samples were shipped for TCRbeta analysis as frozen whole blood, isolated PBMCs, or DNA extracted from either sample type. The CDR3 measures 14 amino acids from cysteine to phenylalanine. The entry retains the CDR3 DNA only, 42 bases that are in frame from base 1. Via the germline V gene (reference sequence), CDR1 is LGHDT and CDR2 YNNKEL. The germline ends are 14 bases apart after V is trimmed by 4 bases and J by 10 bases. Comments on this clone: The antigen it recognizes is unknown. Base-call qualities are not available, and no considerably larger clone is one nucleotide away.

Study-wide findings and limitations: How much clinical and demographic metadata was included differed by source and by participant, and the metadata was provided uncurated.

The sequencing sample was made of peripheral blood. This TCR derives from a young woman who had recovered from COVID-19. This sequence uses TRBV3-1 (or the pseudogene TRBV3-2) and TRBJ1-6; perhaps TRBD1 is the D gene, with 5 bases matching. This receptor has the CDR3 CASSPQWEGSPLHF. DNA sequence: TGTGCCAGCAGCCCACAATGGGAGGGGTCACCCCTCCACTTT.